The TCR beta chain under discussion was sequenced for a study of blood T cell repertoires in COVID-19. V lost 3 bases to trimming and J lost 5 bases, with 17 bases between them. This CDR3 has 16 residues. CDR1 MDHEN and CDR2 SYDVKM come from the germline V gene. Data came from immunoSEQ multiplex PCR; TCRdb stores just in-frame clones and leaves some out. The sample lists some 140,000 clones, approximately 79% occurring once. Specimen: PBMCs or T cells enriched from blood (not recorded which). The V call is TRBV28, the J call TRBJ1-5; D is undetermined. The receptor was derived from a man between 35 and 55 years old with acute COVID-19. The chain's CDR3 is CASSFQLWRVDQPQHF. In nucleotides, the CDR3 is TGTGCCAGCAGTTTCCAGTTGTGGCGGGTGGATCAGCCCCAGCATTTT.